The present T cell receptor (beta chain) was sequenced within a study of technical replicates of blood from a handful of donors. Produced via immunoSEQ multiplex PCR; TCRdb's table is partial and in-frame only. This table holds about 75,000 clones, 75% to 95% found once. Sequencing used T cells isolated from PBMCs. The origin of this receptor is a human donor in good health. Some clones in this sample may be carry-over from other donors' samples.

Here the CDR3 reads CASNPSGRQETQYF. The CDR3 nucleotides are TGTGCCAGCAACCCTAGCGGACGACAAGAGACCCAGTACTTC. This rearrangement joins TRBV5-4 to TRBJ2-5; 7 nucleotides match TRBD2. CDR1 is SGHNT, CDR2 YYREEE, per germline (reference sequence). This CDR3 is built from 14 residues. Trimming took 6 bases from V and 2 from J; bases not matched to a gene: 7.